The T cell receptor beta chain under discussion was sequenced for a study of immune heterogeneity within non-small cell lung tumors. TCR beta CDR3 regions came from multiplex PCR with 32 forward V and 13 reverse J primers. TCRdb analysed the multiplex PCR reads with MiXCR anew, one entry per CDR3 protein. Of some 31,000 distinct CDR3 sequences in the sample, around 28% were seen once. This CDR3 is built from 12 residues. The germline V gene has CDR1 LGHDT and CDR2 YNNKEL (reference sequence). Bulk tumor genomic DNA, approximately 560 ng per sample, was used as template. Several biopsies per primary tumor, spaced far apart, were taken during surgery. With untreated, newly diagnosed non-small cell lung cancer, the patients went on to undergo curative surgery. Findings and caveats of the study: Identical dominant CDR3 beta clonotypes spanned tumor sites within a patient, beside site-unique high-frequency clones.

Concerning this clonotype: Its antigen is not identified. With a much larger clone just one base away, this may be a read error.

Sequencing used lung tumor tissue. The J gene is TRBJ1-2, the V gene TRBV3-1, with a possible D match to TRBD1 (5 bases). The sequence was obtained from a man aged 35-49 years with non-small cell lung cancer. The chain's CDR3 is CASSHTRGGYNF. The CDR3, as DNA: TGTGCCAGCAGCCACACAAGGGGTGGCTACAACTTC.